Below, 28 T cell receptor beta chains from the same sample are listed, as sequenced in a study of cytomegalovirus exposure and HLA in healthy donors. Vbeta (60) and Jbeta (13) primers were used in the PCR. Clones were sequenced by immunoSEQ multiplex PCR, and TCRdb holds only the in-frame ones, with some missing. The sample consists of some 150,000 clones, around 82% of them appearing once. Specimen: PBMCs. The source is a male donor in good health and CMV-seronegative.

The rearrangement joins TRBV7-6 to TRBJ2-2; 8 bases agree with TRBD1. The CDR3 loop spans 16 amino acids. In germline, CDR1 is SGHVS, CDR2 FNYEAQ. V was clipped by 2 bases and J by 2 bases; unmatched bases: 4. The CDR3 coding sequence is TGTGCCAGCAGCTTATTGGGGACAGGCAACACCGGGGAGCTGTTTTTT. Translating it yields CASSLLGTGNTGELFF. The full variable domain, completed using reference TRBV7-6 and TRBJ2-2, is GAGVSQSPRYKVTKRGQDVALRCDPISGHVSLYWYRQALGQGPEFLTYFNYEAQQDKSGLPNDRFSAERPEGSISTLTIQRTEQRDSAMYRCASSLLGTGNTGELFFGEGSRLTVL.

The chain has TRBV7-2 and TRBJ1-1, with D perhaps matching TRBD1 (6 bases). Germline-derived CDR1 and CDR2 are SGHTA and FQGNSA. The CDR3 totals 15 residues. The V end lost 4 bases, the J end lost 0 bases, and 12 bases lay between the germline ends. CDR3 bases: TGTGCCAGCAGCTCAGGGGCCGGAGTGAACACTGAAGCTTTCTTT. It specifies CASSSGAGVNTEAFF. The entire variable domain, with the rest obtained from reference TRBV7-2 and TRBJ1-1, is as follows: GAGVSQSPSNKVTEKGKDVELRCDPISGHTALYWYRQSLGQGLEFLIYFQGNSAPDKSGLPSDRFSAERTGGSVSTLTIQRTQQEDSAVYLCASSSGAGVNTEAFFGQGTRLTVV.

The sample holds one count of this clone. The chain has TRBV7-2 and TRBJ2-1; 7 bases agree with TRBD2. The ends lost 5 bases at V and 8 bases at J; junction bases unmatched: 9. The CDR3 is 14 amino acids. Germline CDR1 and CDR2: SGHTA and FQGNSA. CDR3 sequence reads: CASSQGGRRDEQFF. Here the CDR3 DNA reads TGTGCCAGCAGCCAGGGCGGGAGAAGGGATGAGCAGTTCTTC.

A few counts support this clone. This sequence joins TRBV7-9 and TRBJ2-3; D is uncertain. CDR3 size: 12 residues. Between the trimmed V and J ends, which lost 5 bases and 3 bases, there was a span of 6 bases. CDR1 and CDR2 (germline): SEHNR, FQNEAQ (reference sequence). In nucleotides, the CDR3 is TGTGCCAGCAGCGCCGGGACAGATACGCAGTATTTT. Its protein is CASSAGTDTQYF.

This clone was observed a handful of times. The rearrangement uses TRBV21-1 and TRBJ2-7; the D call of TRBD1 is as the table states it, not checked on the DNA. TRBV21-1 is termed a pseudogene. This CDR3 is built from 14 residues. The chain's CDR3 is CASSSWTRAYEQYF. In DNA, the CDR3 is TGTGCCAGCAGCTCCTGGACACGGGCCTACGAGCAGTACTTC.

The chain joins TRBV7-9 to TRBJ1-4; 11 bases are shared with TRBD1. Unmatched junction bases numbered 6, after V lost 3 bases and J lost 6 bases. The CDR3 runs to 16 residues. Germline CDR1 is SEHNR and CDR2 is FQNEAQ (reference sequence). CDR3 sequence (DNA): TGTGCCAGCAGCTTTCGCTGGGGACAGGGGGATGAAAAACTGTTTTTT. This encodes CASSFRWGQGDEKLFF.

The chain combines TRBV6-5 with TRBJ2-7; 7 nucleotides match TRBD2. Germline V lookup: CDR1 MNHEY, CDR2 SVGAGI. J was trimmed by 9 bases and V by 6 bases; bases with no gene match: 14. This CDR3 is 14 amino acids long. The CDR3 protein is CASRSTPQGGAQYF. CDR3 bases: TGTGCCAGCAGATCTACCCCGCAGGGAGGGGCGCAGTACTTC.

The rearrangement links TRBV7-6 to TRBJ1-1; D is possibly TRBD1 (5 bases). V lost 5 bases and J 2 bases, leaving 12 bases between the germline ends. The CDR3 length is 14 residues. Germline V gene data show CDR1 as SGHVS and CDR2 as FNYEAQ. CDR3 sequence (DNA): TGTGCCAGCAGCCTCCTGGGGGGAAACACTGAAGCTTTCTTT. It yields the protein CASSLLGGNTEAFF.

This chain connects TRBV19 to TRBJ2-7; 8 nucleotides align to TRBD1. V was pared by 2 bases and J by 3 bases, with 6 bases of the junction left unmatched. The germline CDR1 and CDR2 sequences are LNHDA and SQIVND (reference sequence). The CDR3 runs to 15 residues. Here the CDR3 reads CASSIPGQGDYEQYF. The DNA for the CDR3 is TGTGCCAGTAGTATACCTGGACAGGGAGACTACGAGCAGTACTTC.

The chain employs TRBV9 and TRBJ1-6; the D is unclear. The CDR3 covers 13 residues. V lost 0 bases to trimming and J lost 7 bases, with 5 bases between them. Germline CDR1 is SGDLS and CDR2 is YYNGEE. CDR3 nucleotides: TGTGCCAGCAGCGTAGATGCGAATTCACCCCTCCACTTT. Protein product: CASSVDANSPLHF. The whole variable domain, remainder taken from reference TRBV9 and TRBJ1-6, is DSGVTQTPKHLITATGQRVTLRCSPRSGDLSVYWYQQSLDQGLQFLIQYYNGEERAKGNILERFSAQQFPDLHSELNLSSLELGDSALYFCASSVDANSPLHFGNGTRLTVT.

This clone was observed a single time. This chain's CDR3 is CASSRRQGISPNEQYF. CDR3 DNA: TGTGCCAGCAGTCGTAGACAGGGGATTTCCCCCAACGAGCAGTACTTC. V and J are TRBV13 and TRBJ2-7, with 8 bases matching TRBD1. CDR1 is PRHDT and CDR2 is FYEKMQ in the germline V gene (reference sequence). The ends lost 6 bases at V and 5 bases at J; junction bases unmatched: 15. The CDR3 runs 16 residues.

V and J are TRBV6-1 and TRBJ1-1, with D perhaps matching TRBD1 (5 bases). Looked up from germline, CDR1 is MNHNS and CDR2 is SASEGT. This CDR3 has 13 residues. V was shortened by 10 bases and J by 5 bases, with 17 bases between the two germline ends. The CDR3 nucleotides read TGTGCCACTAGCGGGACGGATGAAACTGAAGCTTTCTTT. It yields the protein CATSGTDETEAFF.

This chain links TRBV11-2 with TRBJ2-3; D perhaps matches TRBD2 (6 bases). CDR3 length: 12 residues. V was pared by 6 bases and J by 6 bases, with 10 bases between. From germline, CDR1 is SGHAT and CDR2 FQNNGV. The DNA for the CDR3 is TGTGCCAGCAGAAGCCGGGGGGATACGCAGTATTTT. Its protein product is CASRSRGDTQYF.

The rearrangement links TRBV7-9 to TRBJ2-1; no clear D gene. The CDR3 totals 12 residues. From germline, CDR1 is SEHNR and CDR2 FQNEAQ (reference sequence). V dropped 1 base and J dropped 9 bases, with 7 bases sitting between them. The CDR3 nucleotides are TGTGCCAGCAGCTTAGACCTCGGTGAGCAGTTCTTC. Translating it yields CASSLDLGEQFF.

The chain has TRBV28 and TRBJ1-2; weak D call: TRBD1 (6 bases). This CDR3 region has 14 residues. Trimming took 6 bases from V and 0 from J, leaving 11 bases between them. Germline lookup yields CDR1 MDHEN and CDR2 SYDVKM. The CDR3 DNA sequence: TGTGCCAGCAGGGGAGGGGGGGCTAACTATGGCTACACCTTC. Its translation: CASRGGGANYGYTF.

CDR3 amino acids: CASTPGQRNQPQHF. As DNA, the CDR3 is TGTGCCAGCACCCCCGGACAGCGCAATCAGCCCCAGCATTTT. The V call is TRBV6-5, the J call TRBJ1-5; tentative D call: TRBD1 (6 bases). V was clipped by 7 bases and J by 2 bases, with 12 bases between them. The CDR3 contains 14 residues. Germline assignment: CDR1 MNHEY and CDR2 SVGAGI.

The rearrangement links TRBV5-4 to TRBJ2-3, with TRBD1 matching 12 bases. V dropped 3 bases and J dropped 5; count of bases not matched to a gene: 7. This CDR3 is 16 amino acids long. Germline CDR1 SGHNT, CDR2 YYREEE (reference sequence). CDR3 sequence (DNA): TGTGCCAGCAGCTCGGGGGACAGGGGGCCTGGAGATACGCAGTATTTT. Protein: CASSSGDRGPGDTQYF.

The chain is built from TRBV6-6 and TRBJ1-1, with 7 bases fitting TRBD1. The germline CDR1 and CDR2 sequences are MNHNY and SVGAGI (reference sequence). V trimming: 0 bases; J trimming: 3 bases; junction bases outside the gene matches: 1. The CDR3 spans 14 residues. CDR3: CASSYSGGYTEAFF. The CDR3 DNA sequence: TGTGCCAGCAGTTACTCAGGGGGCTACACTGAAGCTTTCTTT.

The J gene is TRBJ2-7, the V gene TRBV7-9; D uncertain. CDR3 length: 12 residues. V lost 5 bases and J lost 2, with 7 bases in between. Germline loops: CDR1 SEHNR, CDR2 FQNEAQ (reference sequence). CDR3 DNA: TGTGCCAGCAGCGGCCCCCCCTACGAGCAGTACTTC. It encodes CASSGPPYEQYF.

The table lists this clone with a few counts. The chain employs TRBV18 and TRBJ2-2; perhaps TRBD1 as D (6 bases). Germline V gives CDR1 KGHSH, CDR2 LQKENI. The CDR3 spans 12 residues. Trimming cost V 7 bases and J 3 bases, with 6 bases left between them. The CDR3 nucleotides read TGTGCCAGCTACAGGGACACCGGGGAGCTGTTTTTT. Translated: CASYRDTGELFF.

The genes are TRBV28 and TRBJ2-5, with D tentatively TRBD2 (6 bases). The CDR3 spans 16 residues. CDR1 and CDR2 (germline): MDHEN, SYDVKM. The V gene lost 5 bases and the J gene lost 4 bases, with 20 bases spanning the gap. The CDR3 spells CASSGRDLARGETQYF. CDR3 nucleotide sequence: TGTGCCAGCAGTGGACGGGACTTAGCGCGGGGAGAGACCCAGTACTTC.

V is TRBV6-5 and J is TRBJ1-2; maybe TRBD1 (5 bases). The CDR3 is 13 amino acids. The V and J ends lost 3 bases and 8 bases respectively, with 13 bases between them. From germline, CDR1 is MNHEY and CDR2 SVGAGI. Written as DNA, the CDR3 is TGTGCCAGCAGTTATTCGGGGGGTGAGGGCTACACCTTC. Amino acids: CASSYSGGEGYTF.

V and J are TRBV28 and TRBJ2-7; possibly TRBD2 for D (6 bases). The CDR3 has 11 residues. The germline V gene encodes CDR1 MDHEN and CDR2 SYDVKM. V shed 6 bases and J shed 4 bases, with 7 bases lying between them. The DNA of the CDR3 is TGTGCCAGCAGACGGGAGTACGAGCAGTACTTC. This encodes CASRREYEQYF.

The J gene is TRBJ2-1, the V gene TRBV7-2, with D uncertain. Looked up from germline, CDR1 is SGHTA and CDR2 is FQGNSA. This CDR3 spans 15 amino acids. Between the trimmed V and J ends, which lost 0 bases and 0 bases, there was a span of 6 bases. CDR3 sequence (DNA): TGTGCCAGCAGCTTAGCTAGAAACTCCTACAATGAGCAGTTCTTC. It is translated as CASSLARNSYNEQFF.

The chain joins TRBV19 to TRBJ1-2, with 8 bases fitting TRBD1. With 6 bases clipped from V and 7 bases from J, the junction kept 13 bases outside the gene matches. Looked up from germline, CDR1 is LNHDA and CDR2 is SQIVND (reference sequence). The CDR3 extends over 15 amino acids. CDR3 amino acids: CASSPGQGRPRGYTF. The DNA of the CDR3 is TGTGCCAGTAGCCCCGGACAGGGAAGGCCGCGTGGCTACACCTTC. Full variable domain (rest looked up from reference TRBV19 and TRBJ1-2): DGGITQSPKYLFRKEGQNVTLSCEQNLNHDAMYWYRQDPGQGLRLIYYSQIVNDFQKGDIAEGYSVSREKKESFPLTVTSAQKNPTAFYLCASSPGQGRPRGYTFGSGTRLTVV.

The CDR3 region is CARTSGSYEQYF. The CDR3 DNA sequence: TGTGCCAGGACTAGCGGGAGTTACGAGCAGTACTTC. The chain is built from TRBV21-1 and TRBJ2-7; whether TRBD2, the table's D call, matches the DNA was not checked. TRBV21-1 is flagged as a pseudogene. The CDR3 is made up of 12 amino acids.

The chain joins TRBV5-4 to TRBJ2-3; TRBD2 might be the D (6 bases). The ends were cut back, 0 bases at V and 3 bases at J, with 11 bases in the middle. The CDR3 runs to 15 residues. Germline CDR1 reads SGHNT; CDR2 reads YYREEE (reference sequence). In DNA form, the CDR3 reads TGTGCCAGCAGCTTGGCGGGACTTCCAACAGATACGCAGTATTTT. Its protein product is CASSLAGLPTDTQYF. The full variable domain, its missing parts supplied by reference TRBV5-4 and TRBJ2-3, is ETGVTQSPTHLIKTRGQQVTLRCSSQSGHNTVSWYQQALGQGPQFIFQYYREEENGRGNFPPRFSGLQFPNYSSELNVNALELDDSALYLCASSLAGLPTDTQYFGPGTRLTVL.

The rearrangement links TRBV12-5 to TRBJ2-7, with D uncertain. Germline V CDR1 and CDR2: LGHNT, FRNRAP. This CDR3 contains 14 residues. The germline V and J ends were trimmed by 1 base and 2 bases, with 9 bases remaining between them. The CDR3 bases are TGTGCTAGTGGTTTGGATGGCGGAGCCTACGAGCAGTACTTC. This gives the protein CASGLDGGAYEQYF.